One sample yielded the 3 T cell receptor beta chains listed below, sequenced in a study of blood T cell repertoires in COVID-19. Sequencing was performed with immunoSEQ multiplex PCR; in TCRdb, only in-frame clones are kept and a portion is missing. The data contain some 240,000 clones, 84% of them seen just once; the ten biggest clones take up about 9%. The specimen sequenced was peripheral blood. These receptors came from a man in his fifties with active or convalescent COVID-19.

The chain combines TRBV28 with TRBJ1-5; tentative D call: TRBD1 (6 bases). V lost 5 bases and J lost 6, with 17 bases in between. The CDR3 runs 15 residues. The germline CDR1 and CDR2 sequences are MDHEN and SYDVKM. DNA for the CDR3: TGTGCCAGCAGTAGTTTACAGGGTTTCTCTCAGCCCCAGCATTTT. Amino acid sequence: CASSSLQGFSQPQHF.

This clone was found a few times. The chain recombines TRBV20-1 with TRBJ2-1; D gene ambiguous. V was shortened by 1 base and J by 8 bases, with 6 bases between the two germline ends. In germline, CDR1 is DFQATT, CDR2 SNEGSKA (reference sequence). There are 11 residues in the CDR3. The CDR3 region has the DNA TGCAGTGCTAGAGGCTATCATGAGCAGTTCTTC. Its translation: CSARGYHEQFF.

The chain employs TRBV23-1 and TRBJ1-6, with 11 bases lining up with TRBD1. Being an ORF, TRBV23-1 has a function that is uncertain. This CDR3 contains 16 residues. V trimming: 3 bases; J trimming: 12 bases; junction bases outside the gene matches: 10. The CDR3: CASSQPRTGGARPLHF. The DNA of the CDR3 is TGCGCCAGCAGTCAGCCCCGGACAGGGGGCGCCAGACCCCTCCACTTT.